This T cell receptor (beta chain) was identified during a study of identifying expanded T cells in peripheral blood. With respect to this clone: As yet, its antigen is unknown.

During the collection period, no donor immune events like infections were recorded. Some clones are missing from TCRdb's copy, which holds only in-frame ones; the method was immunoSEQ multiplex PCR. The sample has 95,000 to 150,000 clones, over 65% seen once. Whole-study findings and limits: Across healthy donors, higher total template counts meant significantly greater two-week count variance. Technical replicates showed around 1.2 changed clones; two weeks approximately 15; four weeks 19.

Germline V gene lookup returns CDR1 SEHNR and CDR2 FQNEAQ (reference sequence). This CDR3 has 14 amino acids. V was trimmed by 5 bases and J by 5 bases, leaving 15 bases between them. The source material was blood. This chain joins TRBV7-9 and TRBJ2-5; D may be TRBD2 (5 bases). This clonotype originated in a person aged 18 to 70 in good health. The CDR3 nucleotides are TGTGCCAGCAGCCCGCGTCGGGGTAGGGAGACCCAGTACTTC. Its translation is CASSPRRGRETQYF.